These 21 T cell receptor beta chains were all obtained from the same sample, sequenced in a study of blood T cell repertoires in COVID-19. Profiled with immunoSEQ multiplex PCR; TCRdb holds only in-frame clones, not every one. This sample has some 200,000 clones, with around 85% found just once. The sample taken for sequencing was PBMCs or T cells enriched from blood (not recorded which). These TCRs come from a woman aged 40 to 50 with acute COVID-19.

This clone was seen just once. The genes are TRBV28 and TRBJ2-7; 7 bases match TRBD1. This CDR3 has 16 residues. CDR1 and CDR2 from the germline V gene are MDHEN and SYDVKM. Trimming took 6 bases from V and 5 from J; bases not matched to a gene: 16. CDR3 coding DNA: TGTGCCAGCAGCTCAGGAGGCCCGGACAGGTTCCACGAGCAGTACTTC. It specifies CASSSGGPDRFHEQYF.

The genes are TRBV29-1 and TRBJ2-7, with TRBD1 as a possible D gene (6 bases). CDR3 length equals 12 residues. V was trimmed by 7 bases and J by 2 bases, leaving 12 bases between them. The germline V gene encodes CDR1 SQVTM and CDR2 ANQGSEA. CDR3 loop: CSGGQITYEQYF. CDR3 coding DNA: TGCAGCGGTGGACAGATAACCTACGAGCAGTACTTC.

J is TRBJ1-2 and V is TRBV10-1, with TRBD1 matching over 7 bases. This CDR3 comprises 12 residues. CDR1 WNHNN and CDR2 SYGVQD come from the germline V gene (reference sequence). With 3 bases clipped from V and 6 bases from J, the junction kept 1 base outside the gene matches. CDR3 sequence: CASSETGDGYTF. CDR3 nucleotides: TGCGCCAGCAGTGAAACAGGGGATGGCTACACCTTC.

This chain links TRBV29-1 with TRBJ2-7, with D perhaps matching TRBD2 (5 bases). The CDR3 sequence is 11 residues long. Germline CDR1 is SQVTM and CDR2 is ANQGSEA. V was cut by 6 bases and J by 6 bases, with 12 bases left in between. The CDR3 sequence: CSVRTEGEQYF. The CDR3 DNA is TGCAGCGTGCGGACTGAGGGCGAGCAGTACTTC.

This clone appeared once. The chain's CDR3 is CATSRPTTRQETQYF. The CDR3 DNA sequence: TGTGCCACCAGCAGACCGACAACACGCCAAGAGACCCAGTACTTC. The rearrangement joins TRBV15 to TRBJ2-5; D is ambiguous. Looked up from germline, CDR1 is LNHNV and CDR2 is YYDKDF (reference sequence). V shed 2 bases and J shed 1 base, with 11 bases lying between them. The CDR3 spans 15 residues.

The chain links TRBV28 to TRBJ1-6; 9 bases line up with TRBD1. The CDR3 totals 15 residues. CDR1 is MDHEN and CDR2 is SYDVKM in the germline V gene. The ends lost 8 bases at V and 10 bases at J; junction bases unmatched: 12. This CDR3 is CASSPGTGLQSPLHF. The CDR3 region has the DNA TGTGCCAGCTCCCCCGGGACAGGGCTACAGTCACCCCTCCACTTT.

This chain links TRBV10-1 with TRBJ1-4; 8 nucleotides agree with TRBD1. V trimming: 3 bases; J trimming: 7 bases; junction bases outside the gene matches: 4. CDR3 length: 14 amino acids. Germline V CDR1 and CDR2: WNHNN, SYGVQD (reference sequence). This CDR3 is CASSDGTGAEKLFF. DNA for the CDR3: TGCGCCAGCAGTGACGGGACAGGAGCTGAAAAACTGTTTTTT.

This clone was detected only once. The chain has TRBV11-3 and TRBJ1-2; D is perhaps TRBD1 (5 bases). This CDR3 spans 14 amino acids. The V gene's germline CDR1 is SGHNT and CDR2 YENEEA. Trimming stripped 3 bases from V and 6 bases from J, with 14 bases between. The CDR3 spells CASSLGSAGHGYTF. The CDR3, as DNA: TGTGCCAGCAGCTTGGGATCGGCAGGGCATGGCTACACCTTC.

The gene calls are TRBV19 and TRBJ2-3, with D hard to call. The CDR3 spans 13 residues. Trimming left V 9 bases short and J 5 bases short, with 15 bases between. Germline assignment: CDR1 LNHDA and CDR2 SQIVND (reference sequence). CDR3 coding DNA: TGTGCCAGCCGTGCCGGGTTCGGAGATACGCAGTATTTT. Encoded protein: CASRAGFGDTQYF.

This rearrangement joins TRBV27 to TRBJ1-6, with D possibly being TRBD1 (5 bases). Per the germline V gene, CDR1 is MNHEY and CDR2 is SMNVEV (reference sequence). The CDR3 has 15 residues. V shed 7 bases and J shed 5 bases, with 15 bases lying between them. The CDR3 DNA reads TGTGCCAGCAAACCCCCAGGGTCTAATAATTCACCCCTCCACTTT. Its translation: CASKPPGSNNSPLHF.

This clone was observed a single time. The chain recombines TRBV7-2 with TRBJ1-2; D call uncertain. Trimming took 1 base from V and 1 from J, leaving 13 bases between them. The germline gives CDR1 SGHTA, CDR2 FQGNSA. This CDR3 is 16 amino acids long. CDR3 loop: CASSLGPANSNYGYTF. Here the CDR3 DNA reads TGTGCCAGCAGCTTAGGCCCCGCTAACAGTAACTATGGCTACACCTTC.

V usage is TRBV7-2 and J usage is TRBJ2-7; TRBD2 matches 13 bases. CDR3 length: 14 residues. Germline V gene sequence: CDR1 SGHTA, CDR2 FQGNSA. V dropped 4 bases and J dropped 9; count of bases not matched to a gene: 6. CDR3 residues: CASSSGLAGVVQYF. Written as DNA, the CDR3 is TGTGCCAGCAGCTCAGGACTAGCGGGGGTCGTGCAGTACTTC.

The V call is TRBV5-1, the J call TRBJ2-3; a possible D gene is TRBD2 (6 bases). V was cut by 1 base and J by 3 bases, with 12 bases left in between. The CDR3 is 15 residues long. Germline V gives CDR1 SGHRS, CDR2 YFSETQ. CDR3 in amino acids: CASSLWRVGTDTQYF. CDR3 in DNA: TGCGCCAGCAGCTTGTGGAGGGTAGGGACAGATACGCAGTATTTT.

In this sample, this clone turned up many times. V and J are TRBV12-3 or TRBV12-4 and TRBJ1-2; TRBD1 matches at 8 bases. The CDR3 sequence is 12 residues long. After removal of 6 bases from V and 8 bases from J, the junction contained 5 bases not matched to a gene. The CDR3 DNA reads TGTGCCAGCAGCTCAACAGGGGGAGGCTACACCTTC. This gives the protein CASSSTGGGYTF.

The chain is built from TRBV7-3 and TRBJ1-2; 9 bases are a match to TRBD1. The CDR3 spans 13 residues. Trimming cost V 11 bases and J 4 bases; bases outside gene matches: 8. Germline-derived CDR1 and CDR2 are SGHTA and FQGTGA. CDR3 in amino acids: CASSGDRVYGYTF. As DNA, the CDR3 is TGTGCCTCCAGCGGGGACAGGGTCTATGGCTACACCTTC.

The chain employs TRBV30 and TRBJ1-2, with 9 nucleotides matching TRBD1. The germline gives CDR1 GTSNPN, CDR2 SVGIG (reference sequence). The length of the CDR3 is 13 residues. After removal of 1 base from V and 8 bases from J, the junction contained 5 bases not matched to a gene. Here the CDR3 reads CAWSAWDREGYTF. In DNA, the CDR3 is TGTGCCTGGAGTGCCTGGGACAGGGAAGGCTACACCTTC.

The genes are TRBV28 and TRBJ1-1, with 7 nucleotides matching TRBD1. The CDR3 is 15 residues long. With V trimmed by 5 bases and J by 1 base, 7 bases remained unmatched. From germline, CDR1 is MDHEN and CDR2 SYDVKM. The CDR3 DNA sequence: TGTGCCAGCAGTACCCCGGACAGGTGGAACACTGAAGCTTTCTTT. Its translation is CASSTPDRWNTEAFF. The full variable domain, with the rest looked up from reference TRBV28 and TRBJ1-1, is DVKVTQSSRYLVKRTGEKVFLECVQDMDHENMFWYRQDPGLGLRLIYFSYDVKMKEKGDIPEGYSVSREKKERFSLILESASTNQTSMYLCASSTPDRWNTEAFFGQGTRLTVV.

This clone was picked up a small number of times. The V call is TRBV2, the J call TRBJ2-5; D is undetermined. CDR3 length: 18 residues. Trimming took off 2 bases at V and 4 bases at J, with 23 bases between the two ends. CDR1 SNHLY and CDR2 FYNNEI come from the germline V gene. In DNA, the CDR3 is TGTGCCAGCAGTGAAAGGTATCTGGCCCTTACCCCAGGAGAGACCCAGTACTTC. This translates into CASSERYLALTPGETQYF.

V is TRBV4-3 and J is TRBJ2-3, with a possible D match to TRBD1 (6 bases). Trimming left V 4 bases short and J 1 base short, with 15 bases between. The CDR3 runs to 16 residues. From germline, CDR1 is LGHNA and CDR2 YSLEER. The CDR3 sequence is CASSRVRAGGTDTQYF. In DNA form, the CDR3 reads TGCGCCAGCAGCCGGGTCAGGGCAGGGGGCACAGATACGCAGTATTTT.

The chain carries TRBV6-5 and TRBJ2-5; TRBD1 agrees at 7 bases. This CDR3 has 15 residues. From germline, CDR1 is MNHEY and CDR2 SVGAGI. With 8 bases clipped from V and 2 bases from J, the junction kept 11 bases outside the gene matches. The DNA for the CDR3 is TGTGCCAGCTTTAGGGGGCTCGGGGTACAAGAGACCCAGTACTTC. Its translation is CASFRGLGVQETQYF.

V gene TRBV18 combines with J gene TRBJ1-2; the D gene is possibly TRBD1 (5 bases). The germline CDR1 and CDR2 sequences are KGHSH and LQKENI. The V end lost 1 base, the J end lost 7 bases, and 19 bases lay between the germline ends. The CDR3 loop spans 16 amino acids. The DNA for the CDR3 is TGTGCCAGCTCACCACTCTTAGGAAAACAGGATGGTGGCTACACCTTC. Protein sequence: CASSPLLGKQDGGYTF.